The next 10 T cell receptor beta chains were all read from a single sample in a study of Ad26.COV2.S vaccination and SARS-CoV-2 variants (dated by TCRdb to the early 2020s). Library creation used the immunoSEQ multiplex PCR assay. TCRdb provides this immuneACCESS table in a form limited to in-frame rearrangements. Some clones are lacking; in checked studies, under half of them reflect an unresolved V gene, and why the rest are absent is not known. In this sample the table shows about 480,000 clones, 70% to 90% of which occur a single time. Around 13% of the sample belongs to the ten largest clones. What the treatment or condition label conveys for this sample: around 19 received Ad26.COV2.S at low or high dose, single or two shots; 5 received placebo; per-sample allocation not given. Repertoires of vaccine and placebo recipients were sequenced from samples taken on day 63 after the first injection.

This sample comprised peripheral blood, obtained in a trial of Ad26.COV2.S vaccine versus placebo. The receptors shown here come from a person aged 18 to 59 who received the Ad26.COV2.S COVID-19 vaccine or a placebo.

The rearrangement links TRBV6-6 to TRBJ1-3; 8 positions match TRBD1. CDR1 MNHNY and CDR2 SVGAGI come from the germline V gene (reference sequence). This CDR3 spans 14 amino acids. Trimming at V came to 10 bases and at J to 4 bases, leaving 9 bases not matched to a gene. The CDR3 DNA reads as TGTGCCATTGGGGCAGGGGGCACGGGAAACACCATATATTTT. This translates into CAIGAGGTGNTIYF.

This sequence joins TRBV7-9 and TRBJ1-2; 10 nucleotides match TRBD1. CDR1 SEHNR and CDR2 FQNEAQ come from the germline V gene (reference sequence). V was clipped by 3 bases and J by 4 bases; unmatched bases: 5. CDR3 length equals 15 residues. The CDR3 reads CASSFSGQGIYGYTF. CDR3 nucleotide sequence: TGTGCCAGCAGCTTTTCGGGACAGGGGATCTATGGCTACACCTTC.

The chain couples TRBV5-1 to TRBJ2-7; TRBD2 matches 8 bases. Per the germline V gene, CDR1 is SGHRS and CDR2 is YFSETQ. V shed 3 bases and J 4 bases; nucleotides not matched to a gene: 9. The CDR3 runs to 15 residues. CDR3 DNA sequence: TGCGCCAGCAGCTACCTTGGAAGCGGGAGTTACGAGCAGTACTTC. This encodes CASSYLGSGSYEQYF.

Notes on this clone: The same CDR3 arises from other DNA sequences in this sample as well. The V gene is TRBV5-1, the J gene TRBJ1-1; D gene uncertain. The V end lost 2 bases, the J end lost 1 base, and 6 bases lay between the germline ends. The germline V gene has CDR1 SGHRS and CDR2 YFSETQ. This CDR3 spans 13 amino acids. The CDR3 sequence is CASSFTANTEAFF. In nucleotides, the CDR3 is TGCGCCAGCAGCTTTACGGCGAACACTGAAGCTTTCTTT.

This clone was recorded only once. The chain employs TRBV28 and TRBJ1-1; D uncertain. The CDR3 extends over 12 amino acids. Germline CDR1 MDHEN, CDR2 SYDVKM. With 1 base removed from V and 8 bases from J, the gap between germline ends came to 8 bases. This CDR3 reads CASSLLSKEAFF. The CDR3 bases are TGTGCCAGCAGTTTATTGTCAAAGGAAGCTTTCTTT.

For this clone: The same CDR3 also results from other DNA sequences found in this sample. The rearrangement joins TRBV19 to TRBJ2-7; 9 bases are a match to TRBD1. V was clipped by 5 bases and J by 2 bases; unmatched bases: 4. This CDR3 is 14 amino acids long. Germline CDR1 reads LNHDA; CDR2 reads SQIVND (reference sequence). CDR3 sequence (DNA): TGTGCCAGTAGTCCGGGACAGGGTACCTACGAGCAGTACTTC. Encoded protein: CASSPGQGTYEQYF.

This clone appeared once. This sequence joins TRBV19 and TRBJ2-1; TRBD2 matches at 9 bases. Per the germline V gene, CDR1 is LNHDA and CDR2 is SQIVND (reference sequence). The CDR3 runs to 16 residues. V lost 3 bases to trimming and J lost 4 bases; unmatched junction nucleotides: 7. This chain's CDR3 is CASSIRGLAKYNEQFF. DNA for the CDR3: TGTGCCAGTAGTATCCGCGGACTAGCGAAGTACAATGAGCAGTTCTTC.

This clone has more than one count but fewer than ten. This rearrangement joins TRBV5-4 to TRBJ2-1; D is undetermined. The CDR3 consists of 15 residues. Germline V lookup: CDR1 SGHNT, CDR2 YYREEE (reference sequence). V was pared by 5 bases and J by 0 bases, with 12 bases between. This CDR3 is CASRSDQVSYNEQFF. The CDR3 DNA reads TGTGCCAGCAGATCCGACCAGGTCTCCTACAATGAGCAGTTCTTC. Combining the CDR3 with reference TRBV5-4 and TRBJ2-1 gives the whole variable domain ETGVTQSPTHLIKTRGQQVTLRCSSQSGHNTVSWYQQALGQGPQFIFQYYREEENGRGNFPPRFSGLQFPNYSSELNVNALELDDSALYLCASRSDQVSYNEQFFGPGTRLTVL.

This clone has just a few counts. The CDR3 loop is CASSLRGSNQPQHF. The CDR3, as DNA: TGTGCCAGCAGTCTCCGTGGTAGCAATCAGCCCCAGCATTTT. The rearrangement joins TRBV2 to TRBJ1-5; the D is unclear. Trimming took off 5 bases at V and 0 bases at J, with 8 bases between the two ends. The germline V gene encodes CDR1 SNHLY and CDR2 FYNNEI. The CDR3 runs to 14 residues.

The CDR3 protein is CASRSPGGTEAFF. DNA for the CDR3: TGTGCCAGCAGGAGCCCCGGGGGCACTGAAGCTTTCTTT. The rearrangement joins TRBV25-1 to TRBJ1-1, with D possibly TRBD1 on 5 matching bases. Germline V gives CDR1 MGHDK, CDR2 SYGVNS. The CDR3 contains 13 residues. V was pared by 6 bases and J by 4 bases, with 12 bases between. Drawing the rest from reference TRBV25-1 and TRBJ1-1, the complete variable domain is EADIYQTPRYLVIGTGKKITLECSQTMGHDKMYWYQQDPGMELHLIHYSYGVNSTEKGDLSSESTVSRIRTEHFPLTLESARPSHTSQYLCASRSPGGTEAFFGQGTRLTVV.